Included here is one T cell receptor beta chain sequence, with context. This clone's antigen is unknown. Base qualities are not provided; no much larger clone lies one nucleotide away. The CDR3 numbers 10 residues from cysteine through phenylalanine. Only CDR3 DNA is held: 30 bases, read in frame from base 1. CDR1 SGHNT and CDR2 YENEEA are derived from the germline V gene. V was cut back by 9 bases and J by 13 bases, leaving a gap of 14 bases between them. These data are taken from a study of identical twins (dated by TCRdb to the mid-2010s). Describing the broader study: To test whether fetal clonotypes persist, this study deep-sequenced TCR alpha and beta repertoires from monozygotic twins, from unrelated adults of various ages, and from cord blood. To rule out contamination, replicate twin experiments were performed at different times with different library preparation protocols.

Only healthy Caucasian donors were included. The researchers also sequenced three unrelated adults who were not twins: a male aged 18 to 30, a male aged 50 to 60, and a female aged 50 to 60. Using Miltenyi CD45RO+ enrichment and human naive T-cell isolation kits, memory (CD45RO+) and naive T cells were isolated from PBMC. On the study overall, not on this receptor specifically: Abundant cord blood beta clonotypes had fewer insertions, young adult naive repertoires showed a similar but weaker trend, and memory repertoires showed no such trend. Recombination models systematically underestimated out-of-frame TCR alpha sharing in monozygotic twins but agreed with sharing between unrelated individuals. A weaker excess of twin sharing was found in beta out-of-frame sequences because the signal-to-noise ratio was lowered by fewer shared sequences. Zero-insertion analyses could be partly confounded by invariant T cells such as MAIT and iNKT, though diverse VJ usage argued against such confounding for most clonotypes. Compared with coincidental sharing between unrelated individuals, out-of-frame TCR alpha sequences shared between twins had an excess of sequences with low generation probability. Conclusions relied on cross-sectional statistical analysis, since the same donors could not be followed over many years.

The library was built by means of 5' RACE. Sequenced on an Illumina HiSeq 2000. A universal primer binding site was added through template switching, and the final cDNA carried a unique molecular identifier so that TCR cDNA molecules could be counted accurately. Specific primers in the conserved constant-segment region were used to synthesize first-strand cDNA for the TCR alpha and beta chains. To control for contamination, each cDNA library was double barcoded with a SMART-Mk sample barcode plus Illumina barcodes. TruSeq adapter sequences and Illumina sample barcodes were added in two successive PCR steps. The TCR alpha and beta cDNA libraries were sequenced on the Illumina HiSeq platform using custom primers. The published analysis was carried out like this. MiGEC processed the raw reads to extract unique molecular identifiers, while MiXCR was used to determine the CDR3 positions. For each individual, recombination models were inferred using an EM algorithm with the repgenHMM and IGoR tools. Shared clonotypes were analyzed with the tcR package in R, and sharing was normalized by the product of cloneset sizes. To study raw recombination without the effects of thymic and clonal selection, out-of-frame nonproductive sequences were analyzed. The public reads were reanalyzed by TCRdb: fastp trimming at Q25, MiXCR alignment, in-frame beta chains only. A single entry per CDR3 protein holds the most common genes and DNA from its merged rows. None of the V and J calls come from the authors' own analysis; TCRdb made them. In this sample the table shows under 400,000 distinct CDR3 sequences, 9% of which occur a single time. The ten top clones hold roughly 9% of the sample.

The sample comprised naive T cells sorted from blood. The sample's cell subset or site label, in plain terms: cells isolated with a human naive T-cell isolation kit. This chain joins TRBV11-3 to TRBJ2-3; the D segment could be TRBD2, given 6 matching bases. This sequence originates from a woman between 45 and 65 years old in good health. The sequenced DNA: TGTGCCAGTGCGGGGTCCAGAAAGTATTTT. This translates into CASAGSRKYF.